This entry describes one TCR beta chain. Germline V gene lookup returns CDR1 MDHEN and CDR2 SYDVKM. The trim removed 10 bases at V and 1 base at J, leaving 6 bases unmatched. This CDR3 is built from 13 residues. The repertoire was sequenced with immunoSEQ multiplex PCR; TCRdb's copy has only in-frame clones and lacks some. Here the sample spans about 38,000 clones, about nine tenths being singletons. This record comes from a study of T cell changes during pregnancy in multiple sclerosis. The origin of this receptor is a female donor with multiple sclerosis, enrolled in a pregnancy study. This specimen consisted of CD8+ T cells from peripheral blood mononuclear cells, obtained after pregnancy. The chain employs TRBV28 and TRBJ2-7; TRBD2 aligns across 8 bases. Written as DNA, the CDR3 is TGTGCCACCACTAGCGGAGCTTCCTACGAGCAGTACTTC. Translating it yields CATTSGASYEQYF.